A selection of T cell receptor beta chains follows, all from one sample in a study of T cell repertoires in cytomegalovirus infection. These receptors have no identified antigens. A single record per CDR3 protein comes from TCRdb applying MiXCR to the reads. The top ten hold roughly 18% of the sample, which has nearly 700,000 distinct CDR3 sequences, around a third seen once. Sequences were derived from cultured PBMCs, sampled from culture after CMV antigen stimulation. The receptors shown here come from a human donor in good health (CMV status not recorded). Some clones in this sample may be carry-over from other donors' samples. Each CDR3 is given with its conserved first and last residue. The D gene is left open where the match is weak. Not every row has a clone size; where given, it reads once, few, many or a size class.

14,.,.,TRBV27,TRBJ2-7,TGTGCCAGCAGTCAATACAGACCTCCCTACGAGCAGTACTTC,CASSQYRPPYEQYF
16,few,.,TRBV5-1,TRBJ1-1,TGCGCCAGCAGCTTGGAATTGACACTCTTCAACACTGAAGCTTTCTTT,CASSLELTLFNTEAFF
14,.,.,TRBV24-1,TRBJ2-1,TGTGCCACCAGCAAAGGGGGGGGCTGCAATGAGCAGTTCTTC,CATSKGGGCNEQFF
14,.,TRBD1,TRBV5-4,TRBJ1-1,TGTGCCAGCAGTTGGGACAGGAGAAACACTGAAGCTTTCTTT,CASSWDRRNTEAFF
14,.,.,TRBV7-6,TRBJ1-2,TGTGCCAGCAGCTCCCCCGGGACTAACTATGGCTACACCTTC,CASSSPGTNYGYTF
14,.,.,TRBV27,TRBJ2-1,TGTGCCAGCGGCGCCGGGACTGACGTGGGTGGTCAGTTCTTC,CASGAGTDVGGQFF
16,.,.,TRBV7-2,TRBJ1-6,TGTGCCAGCAGCTTAGTGGGGGGGGGACCTAATTCACCCCTCCACTTT,CASSLVGGGPNSPLHF
16,.,.,TRBV14,TRBJ2-7,TGTGCCAGCAGCCAGCTAGGGACGGCGAGCTCCTACGAGCAGTACTTC,CASSQLGTASSYEQYF
14,.,.,TRBV7-4,TRBJ2-1,TGTGCCAGCAGCTGGACGGGGGTGGGGGGTGAGCAGTTCTTC,CASSWTGVGGEQFF
15,few,.,TRBV14,TRBJ1-1,TGTGCCAGCAGCCAAGTGAGGTTCCTCAACACTGAAGCTTTCTTT,CASSQVRFLNTEAFF
15,few,.,TRBV12-3/TRBV12-4,TRBJ1-5,TGTGCCAGCAGTTTCCGCAGCCATAGCAATCAGCCCCAGCATTTT,CASSFRSHSNQPQHF
14,.,TRBD1,TRBV5-1,TRBJ2-7,TGCGCCAGCAGCATAGGGACAGGATTATACGAGCAGTACTTC,CASSIGTGLYEQYF
15,few,.,TRBV5-1,TRBJ2-1,TGCGCCAGCAGCTTGGGAGCTGGGGGCAAATCCGAGCAGTTCTTC,CASSLGAGGKSEQFF
16,few,TRBD2,TRBV4-3,TRBJ2-1,TGCGCCAGCAGCCAAGAAGAGACTAGCCCATACAATGAGCAGTTCTTC,CASSQEETSPYNEQFF
11,many,.,TRBV7-2,TRBJ2-4,TGTGCCAGCAGCTTAGGGGGCATTCAGTACTTC,CASSLGGIQYF
14,few,.,TRBV10-3,TRBJ2-3,TGTGCCGGCGGTACGGGGGAGCTCTCTACTACGCAGTATTTT,CAGGTGELSTTQYF
16,.,TRBD2,TRBV7-2,TRBJ2-3,TGTGCCAGCAGCTCGGGACTAGCACGAATGGCGGATACGCAGTATTTT,CASSSGLARMADTQYF